This T cell receptor (beta chain) emerged from a study of identical twins. V lost 1 base and J lost 5, with 6 bases in between. Germline assignment: CDR1 SQVTM and CDR2 ANQGSEA. The CDR3 covers 12 residues. TCRdb fed the 5' RACE reads into MiXCR, producing one record per CDR3 protein. The sample includes under 900,000 distinct CDR3 sequences, approximately 13% seen only once; the top ten take about 1.5%. This clonotype occurred a few times. These sequences were also reported in another study, on yellow fever vaccine responses in identical twins.

The sequencing sample was made of PBMCs. This chain connects TRBV29-1 to TRBJ2-1; D is ambiguous. This sequence was found in a woman aged 18 to 35 in good health. The CDR3 DNA reads as TGCAGCGTTGAAGGGCCCCACAATGAGCAGTTCTTC. Its protein is CSVEGPHNEQFF.